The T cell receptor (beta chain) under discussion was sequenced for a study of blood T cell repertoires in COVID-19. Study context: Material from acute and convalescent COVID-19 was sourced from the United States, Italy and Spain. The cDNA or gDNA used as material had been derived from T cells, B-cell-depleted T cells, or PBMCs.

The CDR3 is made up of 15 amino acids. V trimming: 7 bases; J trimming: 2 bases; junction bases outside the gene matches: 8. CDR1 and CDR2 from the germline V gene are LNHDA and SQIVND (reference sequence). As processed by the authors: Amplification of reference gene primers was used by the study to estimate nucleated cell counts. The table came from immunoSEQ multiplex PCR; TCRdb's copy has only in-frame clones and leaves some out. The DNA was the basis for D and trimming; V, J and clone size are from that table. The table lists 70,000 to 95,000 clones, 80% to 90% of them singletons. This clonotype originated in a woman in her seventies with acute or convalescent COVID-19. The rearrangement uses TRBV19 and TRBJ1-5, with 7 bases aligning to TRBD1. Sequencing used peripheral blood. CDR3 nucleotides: TGTGCCAGTAAACCAGGGGGGCTGGGCAATCAGCCCCAGCATTTT. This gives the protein CASKPGGLGNQPQHF.